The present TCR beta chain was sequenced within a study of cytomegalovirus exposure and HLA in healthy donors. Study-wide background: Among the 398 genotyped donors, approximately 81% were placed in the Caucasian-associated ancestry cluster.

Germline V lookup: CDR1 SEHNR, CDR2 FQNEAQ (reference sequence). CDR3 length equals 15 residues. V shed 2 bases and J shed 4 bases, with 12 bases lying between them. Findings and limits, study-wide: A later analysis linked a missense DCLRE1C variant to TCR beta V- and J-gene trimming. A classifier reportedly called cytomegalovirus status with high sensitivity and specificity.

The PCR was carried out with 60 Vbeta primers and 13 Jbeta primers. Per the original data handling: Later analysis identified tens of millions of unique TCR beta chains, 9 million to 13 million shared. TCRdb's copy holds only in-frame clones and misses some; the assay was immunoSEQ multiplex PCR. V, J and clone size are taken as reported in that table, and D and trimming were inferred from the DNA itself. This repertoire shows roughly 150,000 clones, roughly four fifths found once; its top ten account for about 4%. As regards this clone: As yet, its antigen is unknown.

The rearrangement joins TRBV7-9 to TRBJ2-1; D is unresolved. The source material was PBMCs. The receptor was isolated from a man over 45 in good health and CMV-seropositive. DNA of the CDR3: TGTGCCAGCAGCTTATTGGCTGGGCCTTACAATGAGCAGTTCTTC. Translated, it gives CASSLLAGPYNEQFF.